These T cell receptor beta chains were read from a single sample in a study of CD8 T cells in Susac syndrome. In TCRdb, the immunoSEQ multiplex PCR reads were re-called with MiXCR into one record per CDR3 protein. The sample holds 180,000 or so distinct CDR3 sequences, about 94% seen once. The sequenced sample was CD4+ T cells from PBMCs. These receptors were obtained from a human donor in good health. CDR3s include the opening cysteine and the closing phenylalanine or tryptophan.

TRBV12-3/TRBV12-4	TRBJ1-2	CASSLLDTSNYTF
TRBV3-1	TRBJ2-6	CASRRSGANVLTF
TRBV20-1	TRBJ2-7	CSARGLASYEQYF
TRBV20-1	TRBJ2-3	CSARGSFTDTQYF
TRBV7-2	TRBJ2-5	CASSLVERGGQETQYF
TRBV11-1	TRBJ1-1	CASSSPVLNTEAFF
TRBV24-1	TRBJ2-3	CATSDPAAGTTDTQYF
TRBV9	TRBJ1-1	CASSTHREYTEAFF
TRBV2	TRBJ2-7	CASSEGQGPRYEQYF
TRBV5-1	TRBJ2-5	CASSINEETQYF
TRBV29-1	TRBJ1-1	CSVWTGGLGTEAFF
TRBV12-3/TRBV12-4	TRBJ2-1	CASRDHRGGGEQFF
TRBV20-1	TRBJ2-4	CSAKTGFAGNIQYF
TRBV20-1	TRBJ2-5	CSAREGGPQETQYF
TRBV5-4	TRBJ2-5	CASSSRDMETQYF
TRBV7-2	TRBJ2-6	CASSPLRAGGSGANVLTF
TRBV29-1	TRBJ1-1	CSVEIQGAGEAFF
TRBV2	TRBJ2-1	CASSAQPLAGGEQFF
TRBV15	TRBJ1-5	CATSRDPSGDQPQHF
TRBV6-5	TRBJ1-1	CASSHRQGTLNTEAFF
TRBV7-2	TRBJ2-1	CASSLGTHEQFF
TRBV3-1	TRBJ1-5	CASSAGQGYQPQHF
TRBV30	TRBJ1-2	CAWSEQGDYGYTF
TRBV5-1	TRBJ2-5	CASSLGTRKETQYF
TRBV29-1	TRBJ2-5	CSVATEEETQYF
TRBV4-2	TRBJ2-2	CASSQTGTSGTGELFF
TRBV7-9	TRBJ2-7	CASSPSGGASEQYF
TRBV18	TRBJ2-5	CASSPPRGGGETQYF
TRBV3-1	TRBJ1-1	CASSPGGRGGTEAFF
TRBV11-2	TRBJ2-2	CASSLWDYNTGELFF
TRBV18	TRBJ1-2	CASSRKTGAGENYGYTF
TRBV20-1	TRBJ2-3	CSAWGGSPDTQYF
TRBV3-1	TRBJ1-6	CASSQVGGNSPLHF
TRBV29-1	TRBJ1-1	CSVAPRANTEAFF
TRBV29-1	TRBJ1-5	CSVGGVSNQPQHF
TRBV20-1	TRBJ2-3	CSASLRGATDTQYF
TRBV28	TRBJ2-3	CASSWGLAGATSTDTQYF
TRBV15	TRBJ1-2	CATSRENSYGYTF
TRBV3-1	TRBJ1-5	CASSHGDRDQPQHF
TRBV29-1	TRBJ2-7	CSAGYRGEQYF
TRBV19	TRBJ2-3	CASSIIAGGTDTQYF
TRBV12-3/TRBV12-4	TRBJ2-2	CASSLSGSTGELFF
TRBV6-2/TRBV6-3	TRBJ2-1	CASRGLAGARRYNEQFF
TRBV20-1	TRBJ1-5	CSAQRRGSDSNQPQHF